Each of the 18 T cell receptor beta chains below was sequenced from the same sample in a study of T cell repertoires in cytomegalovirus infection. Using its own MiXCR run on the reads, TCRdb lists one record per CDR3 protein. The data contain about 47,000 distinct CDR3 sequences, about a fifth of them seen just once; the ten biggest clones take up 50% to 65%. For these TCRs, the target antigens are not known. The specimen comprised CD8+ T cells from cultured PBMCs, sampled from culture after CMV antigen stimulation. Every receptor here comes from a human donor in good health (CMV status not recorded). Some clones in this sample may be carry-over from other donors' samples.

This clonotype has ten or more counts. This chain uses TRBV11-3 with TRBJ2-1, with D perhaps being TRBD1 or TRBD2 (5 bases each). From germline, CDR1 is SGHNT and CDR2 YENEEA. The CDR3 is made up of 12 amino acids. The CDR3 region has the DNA TGTGCTACCCGGGACCTCTCGGATGAGCAGTTCTTC. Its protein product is CATRDLSDEQFF.

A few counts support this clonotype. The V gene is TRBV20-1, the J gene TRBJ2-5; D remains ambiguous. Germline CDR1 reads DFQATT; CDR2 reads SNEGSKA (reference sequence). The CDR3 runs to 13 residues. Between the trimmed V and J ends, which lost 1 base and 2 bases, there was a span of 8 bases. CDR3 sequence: CSARGIAQETQYF. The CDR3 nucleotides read TGCAGTGCTAGAGGCATAGCTCAAGAGACCCAGTACTTC.

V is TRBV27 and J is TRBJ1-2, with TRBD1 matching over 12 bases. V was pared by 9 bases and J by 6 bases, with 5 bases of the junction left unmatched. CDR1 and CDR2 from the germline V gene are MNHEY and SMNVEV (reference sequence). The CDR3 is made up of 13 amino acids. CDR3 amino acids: CASTGQGANGYTF. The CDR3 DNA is TGTGCCAGTACGGGACAGGGGGCGAATGGCTACACCTTC.

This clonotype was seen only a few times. In nucleotides, the CDR3 is TGTGCCAGCAGCTTAAAGTCGCGGGGGTGGTGGAGAAAGAATGAGCAGTTCTTC. Its translation is CASSLKSRGWWRKNEQFF. The chain combines TRBV11-2 with TRBJ2-1; 7 bases map to TRBD2. Germline CDR1 and CDR2: SGHAT and FQNNGV. With 2 bases clipped from V and 7 bases from J, the junction kept 17 bases outside the gene matches. The CDR3 sequence is 18 residues long.

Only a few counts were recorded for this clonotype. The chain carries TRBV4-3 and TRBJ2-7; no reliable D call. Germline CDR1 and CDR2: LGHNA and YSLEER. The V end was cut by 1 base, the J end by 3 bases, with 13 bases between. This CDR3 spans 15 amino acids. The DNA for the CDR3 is TGCGCCAGCAGCCAAGTCTGGGCAGCTAACTACGAGCAGTACTTC. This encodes CASSQVWAANYEQYF.

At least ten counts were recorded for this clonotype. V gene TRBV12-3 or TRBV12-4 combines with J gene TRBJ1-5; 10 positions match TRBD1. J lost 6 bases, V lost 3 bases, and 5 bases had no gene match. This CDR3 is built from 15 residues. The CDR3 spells CASSFGQGVGQPQHF. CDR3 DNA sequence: TGTGCCAGCAGTTTTGGACAGGGGGTAGGTCAGCCCCAGCATTTT.

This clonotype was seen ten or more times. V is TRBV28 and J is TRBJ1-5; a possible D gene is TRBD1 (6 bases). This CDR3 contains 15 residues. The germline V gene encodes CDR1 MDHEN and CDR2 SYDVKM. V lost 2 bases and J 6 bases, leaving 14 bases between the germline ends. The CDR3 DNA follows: TGTGCCAGCAGTTTAGGGCAGGGGTTTCGTCAGCCCCAGCATTTT. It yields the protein CASSLGQGFRQPQHF.

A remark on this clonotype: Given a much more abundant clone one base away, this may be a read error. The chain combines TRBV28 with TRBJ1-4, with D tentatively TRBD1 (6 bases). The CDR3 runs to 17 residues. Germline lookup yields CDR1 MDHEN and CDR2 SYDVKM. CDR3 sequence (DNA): TGTGCCAGCAGAGCGGAGACAGGCGTCGTTTTTAATAAAAAACTGTTTTTT. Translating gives CASRAETGVVFNKKLFF.

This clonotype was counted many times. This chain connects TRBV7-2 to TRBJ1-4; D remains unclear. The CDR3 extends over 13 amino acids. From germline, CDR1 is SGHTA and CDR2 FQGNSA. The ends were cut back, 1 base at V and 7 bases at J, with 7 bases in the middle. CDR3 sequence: CASSLGPAEKLFF. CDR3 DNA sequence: TGTGCCAGCAGCTTAGGCCCAGCTGAAAAACTGTTTTTT. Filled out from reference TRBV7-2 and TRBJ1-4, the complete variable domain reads GAGVSQSPSNKVTEKGKDVELRCDPISGHTALYWYRQSLGQGLEFLIYFQGNSAPDKSGLPSDRFSAERTGGSVSTLTIQRTQQEDSAVYLCASSLGPAEKLFFGSGTQLSVL.

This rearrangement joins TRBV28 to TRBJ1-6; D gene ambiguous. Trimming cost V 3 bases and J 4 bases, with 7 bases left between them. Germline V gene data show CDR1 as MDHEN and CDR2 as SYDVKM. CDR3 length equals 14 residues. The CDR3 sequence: CASSLRRYNSPLHF. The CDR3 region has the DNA TGTGCCAGCAGTTTGAGGCGTTATAATTCACCCCTCCACTTT.

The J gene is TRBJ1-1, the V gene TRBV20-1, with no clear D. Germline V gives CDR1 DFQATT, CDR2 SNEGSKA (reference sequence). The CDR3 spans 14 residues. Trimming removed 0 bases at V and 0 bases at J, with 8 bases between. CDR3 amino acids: CSARDLRVNTEAFF. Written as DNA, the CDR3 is TGCAGTGCTAGAGACCTCCGAGTGAACACTGAAGCTTTCTTT.

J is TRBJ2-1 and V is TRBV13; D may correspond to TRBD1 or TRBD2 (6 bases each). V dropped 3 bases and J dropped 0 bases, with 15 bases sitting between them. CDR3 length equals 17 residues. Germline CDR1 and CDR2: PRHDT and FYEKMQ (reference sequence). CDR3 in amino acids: CASSLAGGGDSYNEQFF. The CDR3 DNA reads TGTGCCAGCAGCTTGGCTGGGGGCGGGGACTCCTACAATGAGCAGTTCTTC.

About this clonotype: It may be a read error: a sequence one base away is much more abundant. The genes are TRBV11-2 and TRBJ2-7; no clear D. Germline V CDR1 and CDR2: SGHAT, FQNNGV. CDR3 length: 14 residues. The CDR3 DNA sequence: TGTGCCAGCAGCTTAGACCACAGTTCCTACGAGCGGTACTTC. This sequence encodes CASSLDHSSYERYF.

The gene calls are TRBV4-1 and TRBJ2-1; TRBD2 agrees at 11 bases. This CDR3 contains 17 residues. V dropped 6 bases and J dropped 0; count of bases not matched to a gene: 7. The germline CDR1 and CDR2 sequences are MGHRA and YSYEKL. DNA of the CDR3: TGCGCCAGCAGTCAGAATAGCGGGGGGGTCTCCTACAATGAGCAGTTCTTC. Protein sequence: CASSQNSGGVSYNEQFF.

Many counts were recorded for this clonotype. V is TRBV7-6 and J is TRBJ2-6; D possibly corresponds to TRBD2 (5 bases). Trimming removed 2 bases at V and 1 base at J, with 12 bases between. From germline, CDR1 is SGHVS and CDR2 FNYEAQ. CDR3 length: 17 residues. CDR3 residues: CASSLSRPGSGANVLTF. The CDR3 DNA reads TGTGCCAGCAGCTTATCCAGACCGGGGTCTGGGGCCAACGTCCTGACTTTC.

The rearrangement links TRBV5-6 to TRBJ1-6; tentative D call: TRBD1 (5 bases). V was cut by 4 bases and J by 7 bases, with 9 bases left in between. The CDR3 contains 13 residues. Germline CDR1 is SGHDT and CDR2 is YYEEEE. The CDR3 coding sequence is TGTGCCAGCAGCCACGACAGAAATTCACCCCTCCACTTT. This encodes CASSHDRNSPLHF.

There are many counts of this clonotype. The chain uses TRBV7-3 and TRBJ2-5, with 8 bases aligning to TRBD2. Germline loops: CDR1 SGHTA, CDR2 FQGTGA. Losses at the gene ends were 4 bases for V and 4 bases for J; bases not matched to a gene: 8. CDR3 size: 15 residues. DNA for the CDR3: TGTGCCAGCAGCTACAACGGCCTAGCGGGAGAGACCCAGTACTTC. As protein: CASSYNGLAGETQYF. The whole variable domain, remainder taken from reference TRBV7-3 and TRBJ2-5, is GAGVSQTPSNKVTEKGKYVELRCDPISGHTALYWYRQSLGQGPEFLIYFQGTGAADDSGLPNDRFFAVRPEGSVSTLKIQRTERGDSAVYLCASSYNGLAGETQYFGPGTRLLVL.

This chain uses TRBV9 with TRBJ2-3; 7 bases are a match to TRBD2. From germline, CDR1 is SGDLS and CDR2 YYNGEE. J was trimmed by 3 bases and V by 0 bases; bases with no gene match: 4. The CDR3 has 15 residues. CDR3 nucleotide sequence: TGTGCCAGCAGCGTAGGGCTAGCGGAAACAGATACGCAGTATTTT. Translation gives CASSVGLAETDTQYF.